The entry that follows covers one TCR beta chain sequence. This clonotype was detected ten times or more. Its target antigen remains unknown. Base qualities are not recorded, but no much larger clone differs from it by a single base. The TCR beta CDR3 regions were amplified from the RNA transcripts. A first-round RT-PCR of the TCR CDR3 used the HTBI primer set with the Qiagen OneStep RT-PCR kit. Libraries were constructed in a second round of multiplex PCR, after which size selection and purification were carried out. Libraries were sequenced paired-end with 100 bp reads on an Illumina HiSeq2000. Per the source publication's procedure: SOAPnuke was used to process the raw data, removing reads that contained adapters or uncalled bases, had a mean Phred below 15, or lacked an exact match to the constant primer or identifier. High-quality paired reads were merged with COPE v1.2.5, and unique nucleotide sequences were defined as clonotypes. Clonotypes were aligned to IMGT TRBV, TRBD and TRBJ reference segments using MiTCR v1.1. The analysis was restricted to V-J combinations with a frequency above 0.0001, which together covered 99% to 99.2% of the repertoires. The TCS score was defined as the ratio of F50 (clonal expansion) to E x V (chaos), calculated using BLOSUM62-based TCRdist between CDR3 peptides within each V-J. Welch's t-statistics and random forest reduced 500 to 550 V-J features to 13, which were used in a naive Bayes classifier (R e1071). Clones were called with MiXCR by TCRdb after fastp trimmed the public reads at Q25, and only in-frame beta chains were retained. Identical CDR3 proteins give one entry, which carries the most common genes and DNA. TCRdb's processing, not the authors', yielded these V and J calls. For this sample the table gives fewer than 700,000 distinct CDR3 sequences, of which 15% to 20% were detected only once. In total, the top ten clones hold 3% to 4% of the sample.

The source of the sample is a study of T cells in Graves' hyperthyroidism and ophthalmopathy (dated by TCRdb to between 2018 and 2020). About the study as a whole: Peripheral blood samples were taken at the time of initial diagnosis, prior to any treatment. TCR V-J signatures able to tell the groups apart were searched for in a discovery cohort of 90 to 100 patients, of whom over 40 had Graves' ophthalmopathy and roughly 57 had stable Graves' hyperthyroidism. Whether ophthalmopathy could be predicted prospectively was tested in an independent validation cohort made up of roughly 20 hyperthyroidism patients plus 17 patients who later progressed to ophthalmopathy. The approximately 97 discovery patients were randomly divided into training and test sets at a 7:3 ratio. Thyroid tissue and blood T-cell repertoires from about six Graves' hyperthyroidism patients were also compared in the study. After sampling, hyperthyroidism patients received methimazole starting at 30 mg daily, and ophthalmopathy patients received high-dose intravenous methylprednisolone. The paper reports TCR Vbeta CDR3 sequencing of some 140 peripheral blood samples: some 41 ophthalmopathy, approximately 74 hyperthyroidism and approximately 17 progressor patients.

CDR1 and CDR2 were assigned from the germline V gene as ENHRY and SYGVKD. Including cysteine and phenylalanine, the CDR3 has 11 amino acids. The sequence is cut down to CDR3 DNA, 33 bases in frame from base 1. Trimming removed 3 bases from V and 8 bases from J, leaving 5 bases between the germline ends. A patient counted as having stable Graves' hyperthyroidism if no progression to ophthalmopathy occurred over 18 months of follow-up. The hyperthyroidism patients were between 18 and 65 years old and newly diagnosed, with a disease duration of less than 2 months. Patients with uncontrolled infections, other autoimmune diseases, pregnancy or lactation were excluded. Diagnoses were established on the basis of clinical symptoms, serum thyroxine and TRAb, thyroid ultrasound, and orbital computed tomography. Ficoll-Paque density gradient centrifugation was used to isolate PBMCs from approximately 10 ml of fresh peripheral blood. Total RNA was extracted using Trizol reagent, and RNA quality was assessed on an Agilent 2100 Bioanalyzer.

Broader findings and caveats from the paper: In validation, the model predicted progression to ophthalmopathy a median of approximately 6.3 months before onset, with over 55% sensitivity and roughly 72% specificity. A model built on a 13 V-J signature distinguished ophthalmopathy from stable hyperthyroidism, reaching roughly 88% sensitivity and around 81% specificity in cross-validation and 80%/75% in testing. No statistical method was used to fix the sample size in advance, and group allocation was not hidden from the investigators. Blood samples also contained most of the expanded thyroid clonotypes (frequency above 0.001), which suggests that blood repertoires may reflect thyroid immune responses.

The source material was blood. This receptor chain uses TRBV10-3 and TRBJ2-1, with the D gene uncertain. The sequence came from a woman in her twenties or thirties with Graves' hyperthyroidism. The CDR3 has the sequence CAISDIYEQFF. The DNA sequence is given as TGTGCCATCAGTGACATCTATGAGCAGTTCTTC.